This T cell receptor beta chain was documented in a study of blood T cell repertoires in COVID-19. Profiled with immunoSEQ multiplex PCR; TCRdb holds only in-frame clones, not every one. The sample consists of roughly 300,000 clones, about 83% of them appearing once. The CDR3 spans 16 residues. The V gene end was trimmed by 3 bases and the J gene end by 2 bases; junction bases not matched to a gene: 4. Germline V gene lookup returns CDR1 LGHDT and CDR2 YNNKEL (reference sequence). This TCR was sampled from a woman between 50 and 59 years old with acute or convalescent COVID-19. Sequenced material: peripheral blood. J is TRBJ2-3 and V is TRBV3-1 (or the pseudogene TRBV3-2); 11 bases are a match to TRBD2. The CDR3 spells CASSQISGGDTDTQYF. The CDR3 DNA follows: TGTGCCAGCAGCCAGATTAGCGGGGGGGACACAGATACGCAGTATTTT.